Presented here are 28 T cell receptor beta chains from one specimen sequenced in a study of cytomegalovirus exposure and HLA in healthy donors. The PCR ran on 60 Vbeta and 13 Jbeta primers. This table comes from immunoSEQ multiplex PCR, and its TCRdb copy is limited to in-frame clones, with some not included. The sample contains 50,000 to 60,000 clones, 60% to 80% of which appear only once. The sample taken for sequencing was PBMCs. The receptor source for this set is a woman aged 40 to 49 in good health and CMV-seropositive.

V gene TRBV19 combines with J gene TRBJ1-5; no clear D. The germline CDR1 and CDR2 sequences are LNHDA and SQIVND (reference sequence). CDR3 length: 12 amino acids. V was shortened by 3 bases and J by 7 bases, with 7 bases between the two germline ends. CDR3 sequence reads: CASSIERQPQHF. For the CDR3, the DNA is TGTGCCAGTAGTATTGAGAGGCAGCCCCAGCATTTT.

The chain is built from TRBV23-1 and TRBJ2-5; 7 bases are shared with TRBD1. TRBV23-1 is classed as an ORF, of uncertain function. This CDR3 contains 19 residues. The junction had 15 bases not matched to a gene; V was cut back by 0 bases and J by 2 bases. CDR3 DNA sequence: TGCGCCAGCAGTCAATCGGGCGACAGGGCGTCCGCCCTACAAGAGACCCAGTACTTC. As protein: CASSQSGDRASALQETQYF.

This chain links TRBV18 with TRBJ2-7; 7 nucleotides line up with TRBD2. The CDR3 has 14 residues. Per germline, CDR1 KGHSH and CDR2 LQKENI. After removal of 2 bases from V and 4 bases from J, the junction contained 5 bases not matched to a gene. CDR3: CASSPEAGEYEQYF. The DNA of the CDR3 is TGTGCCAGCTCACCAGAGGCGGGGGAATACGAGCAGTACTTC.

The chain combines TRBV7-9 with TRBJ2-7; TRBD2 aligns across 8 bases. The CDR3 is 15 amino acids. The germline V gene has CDR1 SEHNR and CDR2 FQNEAQ (reference sequence). With V trimmed by 6 bases and J by 3 bases, 10 bases remained unmatched. CDR3 in amino acids: CASSRPGGVIYEQYF. The CDR3 DNA follows: TGTGCCAGCAGTAGGCCGGGGGGGGTAATCTACGAGCAGTACTTC.

The rearrangement uses TRBV7-9 and TRBJ2-1, with a possible D match to TRBD2 (5 bases). The CDR3 spans 17 residues. V was cut by 5 bases and J by 2 bases, with 19 bases left in between. Germline V lookup: CDR1 SEHNR, CDR2 FQNEAQ (reference sequence). For the CDR3, the DNA is TGTGCCAGCAGCCCGAGGGTTCCGAGGGTGACCTACAATGAGCAGTTCTTC. It yields the protein CASSPRVPRVTYNEQFF.

The chain carries TRBV28 and TRBJ2-7; 8 nucleotides align to TRBD1. Per germline, CDR1 MDHEN and CDR2 SYDVKM. The CDR3 is made up of 13 amino acids. V trimming: 6 bases; J trimming: 5 bases; junction bases outside the gene matches: 6. Written as DNA, the CDR3 is TGTGCCAGCAGGGACAGGGCTGGTCACGAGCAGTACTTC. This sequence encodes CASRDRAGHEQYF.

The chain has TRBV7-2 and TRBJ1-1; D is ambiguous. From germline, CDR1 is SGHTA and CDR2 FQGNSA. The CDR3 has 14 residues. Trimming pared 1 base from V and 4 bases from J, leaving 10 bases between. The CDR3 loop reads CASSLGPGSTEAFF. The CDR3 nucleotides read TGTGCCAGCAGCTTAGGTCCGGGGAGCACTGAAGCTTTCTTT.

This clone was observed once. V usage is TRBV6-5 and J usage is TRBJ2-5; D is ambiguous. Looked up from germline, CDR1 is MNHEY and CDR2 is SVGAGI. The CDR3 contains 16 residues. Deletions cut 0 bases from V and 1 base from J, with 12 bases between. The CDR3, as DNA: TGTGCCAGCAGTTACTCGTTGGGCTCCCGCCAAGAGACCCAGTACTTC. Translating gives CASSYSLGSRQETQYF.

CDR3 sequence reads: CASSMIDRIYGYTF. The CDR3, as DNA: TGTGCCAGTAGTATGATAGACAGGATCTATGGCTACACCTTC. This sequence joins TRBV19 and TRBJ1-2; the D gene is possibly TRBD1 (6 bases). The CDR3 totals 14 residues. Germline CDR1 is LNHDA and CDR2 is SQIVND (reference sequence). The germline V and J ends were trimmed by 3 bases and 4 bases, with 12 bases remaining between them.

The chain employs TRBV30 and TRBJ2-3, with 8 bases identical to TRBD2. Trimming removed 3 bases from V and 0 bases from J; junction bases left unmatched: 5. Germline assignment: CDR1 GTSNPN and CDR2 SVGIG (reference sequence). The CDR3 extends over 15 amino acids. The DNA for the CDR3 is TGTGCCTGGAGCCATAAGCGGGGGAGCACAGATACGCAGTATTTT. It codes for CAWSHKRGSTDTQYF.

The genes are TRBV30 and TRBJ1-2; D is undetermined. Deletions cut 7 bases from V and 7 bases from J, with 19 bases between. The length of the CDR3 is 13 residues. Germline lookup yields CDR1 GTSNPN and CDR2 SVGIG (reference sequence). The CDR3 region has the DNA TGTGCCTCGGAGCCCCTCAGTACGGGTGGCTACACCTTC. Its protein product is CASEPLSTGGYTF.

The rearrangement uses TRBV9 and TRBJ2-3; D not resolved. Germline CDR1 is SGDLS and CDR2 is YYNGEE. V was cut by 0 bases and J by 6 bases, with 14 bases left in between. The CDR3 loop spans 15 amino acids. CDR3 sequence: CASSVDSYDTDTQYF. In nucleotides, the CDR3 is TGTGCCAGCAGCGTAGATTCATATGACACGGATACGCAGTATTTT. Full variable domain (remainder filled in from reference TRBV9 and TRBJ2-3): DSGVTQTPKHLITATGQRVTLRCSPRSGDLSVYWYQQSLDQGLQFLIQYYNGEERAKGNILERFSAQQFPDLHSELNLSSLELGDSALYFCASSVDSYDTDTQYFGPGTRLTVL.

CDR3 nucleotide sequence: TGTGCCAGCAGTGCTGGGGGGGGAGGCTACACCTTC. This encodes CASSAGGGGYTF. The chain carries TRBV2 and TRBJ1-2, with a weak D call TRBD1 (5 bases). V lost 4 bases and J lost 8, with 11 bases in between. This CDR3 has 12 amino acids. Germline CDR1 and CDR2: SNHLY and FYNNEI.

The table lists this clone with a count of one. Within the sample, other DNA sequences also encode this same CDR3. The rearrangement uses TRBV4-2 and TRBJ2-1; a possible D gene is TRBD2 (6 bases). Trimming shortened V by 2 bases and J by 4 bases, and 15 bases separated the two germline ends. From germline, CDR1 is LGHNA and CDR2 YNFKEQ. This CDR3 is 16 amino acids long. DNA of the CDR3: TGTGCCAGCAGCCAACCTACTAGCAGCTCTTACAATGAGCAGTTCTTC. Encoded protein: CASSQPTSSSYNEQFF.

The chain carries TRBV7-3 and TRBJ2-1; perhaps TRBD2 as D (6 bases). The CDR3 has 14 residues. The V gene's germline CDR1 is SGHTA and CDR2 FQGTGA. V was clipped by 4 bases and J by 7 bases, with 14 bases between them. For the CDR3, the DNA is TGTGCCAGCAGCTCCCAGGTGGCGGGGAATGAGCAGTTCTTC. This codes for CASSSQVAGNEQFF.

The rearrangement joins TRBV7-2 to TRBJ2-5, with TRBD2 identical over 15 bases. Germline CDR1 is SGHTA and CDR2 is FQGNSA. The ends lost 5 bases at V and 5 bases at J; junction bases unmatched: 9. The CDR3 is 17 residues long. The CDR3 protein is CASSPGLAGGEGETQYF. CDR3 bases: TGTGCCAGCAGCCCCGGACTAGCGGGGGGGGAAGGGGAGACCCAGTACTTC.

The chain has TRBV5-1 and TRBJ2-2; D gene ambiguous. Trimming left V 0 bases short and J 4 bases short, with 7 bases between. The germline gives CDR1 SGHRS, CDR2 YFSETQ. CDR3 size: 14 residues. CDR3 DNA sequence: TGCGCCAGCAGCTTGGCTGGGCGCACCGGGGAGCTGTTTTTT. Translation: CASSLAGRTGELFF.

V is TRBV28 and J is TRBJ2-3; 7 bases line up with TRBD2. CDR1 and CDR2 from the germline V gene are MDHEN and SYDVKM. Trimming removed 5 bases from V and 1 base from J; junction bases left unmatched: 12. The CDR3 consists of 17 residues. CDR3: CASSPRGSRHGTDTQYF. CDR3 nucleotide sequence: TGTGCCAGCAGTCCGCGGGGGAGCCGGCATGGCACAGATACGCAGTATTTT.

The chain uses TRBV7-9 and TRBJ1-1, with 8 bases matching TRBD1. CDR1 and CDR2 (germline): SEHNR, FQNEAQ (reference sequence). V shed 4 bases and J 1 base; nucleotides not matched to a gene: 2. The CDR3 has 14 amino acids. The CDR3 reads CASSYQGANTEAFF. CDR3 bases: TGTGCCAGCAGCTATCAGGGGGCGAACACTGAAGCTTTCTTT.

This clone was detected only once. This sequence joins TRBV4-1 and TRBJ1-4, with D unclear. V dropped 1 base and J dropped 7 bases, with 10 bases sitting between them. The germline gives CDR1 MGHRA, CDR2 YSYEKL. This CDR3 has 14 amino acids. The DNA for the CDR3 is TGCGCCAGCAGCCAAGTGCCAGAGGGTGAAAAACTGTTTTTT. The encoded protein is CASSQVPEGEKLFF.

The chain combines TRBV6-5 with TRBJ2-7; 11 bases line up with TRBD1. Germline CDR1 reads MNHEY; CDR2 reads SVGAGI. The V gene end was trimmed by 8 bases and the J gene end by 3 bases; junction bases not matched to a gene: 3. CDR3 length: 13 residues. For the CDR3, the DNA is TGTGCCAGCCGGGGACAGGGGGTCTACGAGCAGTACTTC. It yields the protein CASRGQGVYEQYF.

This chain connects TRBV9 to TRBJ2-7; maybe TRBD2 (5 bases). CDR3 length: 13 residues. Trimming pared 3 bases from V and 5 bases from J, leaving 12 bases between. CDR1 and CDR2 (germline): SGDLS, YYNGEE. CDR3 nucleotides: TGTGCCAGCAGCGGGTTCGAGAGGGACGAGCAGTACTTC. This codes for CASSGFERDEQYF. The full variable domain, completed using reference TRBV9 and TRBJ2-7, is DSGVTQTPKHLITATGQRVTLRCSPRSGDLSVYWYQQSLDQGLQFLIQYYNGEERAKGNILERFSAQQFPDLHSELNLSSLELGDSALYFCASSGFERDEQYFGPGTRLTVT.

The chain recombines TRBV4-2 with TRBJ2-5; TRBD2 matches at 10 bases. The trim removed 3 bases at V and 5 bases at J, leaving 9 bases unmatched. CDR3 length: 16 amino acids. Germline loops: CDR1 LGHNA, CDR2 YNFKEQ. CDR3 loop: CASSHAPSGGEETQYF. In DNA, the CDR3 is TGTGCCAGCAGCCATGCCCCTAGCGGGGGTGAGGAGACCCAGTACTTC.

The CDR3 nucleotides read TGTGCCAGCAGCTTTGCTAGCGGGGGGGCGTACGAGCAGTACTTC. Amino acid sequence: CASSFASGGAYEQYF. The rearrangement links TRBV7-2 to TRBJ2-7; 12 bases line up with TRBD2. The CDR3 extends over 15 amino acids. The trim removed 3 bases at V and 4 bases at J, leaving 4 bases unmatched. Germline V gene sequence: CDR1 SGHTA, CDR2 FQGNSA.

CDR3 DNA: TGTGCCAGCAGTGAACCAAGCCATGAGCGAACAGGGATGAACACTGAAGCTTTCTTT. It codes for CASSEPSHERTGMNTEAFF. The gene calls are TRBV6-1 and TRBJ1-1; weak D call: TRBD1 (6 bases). The CDR3 has 19 amino acids. Looked up from germline, CDR1 is MNHNS and CDR2 is SASEGT. The ends were cut back, 2 bases at V and 0 bases at J, with 22 bases in the middle.

V usage is TRBV7-8 and J usage is TRBJ2-7; 9 bases align to TRBD2. The CDR3 consists of 15 residues. The V segment lost 4 bases and the J segment 2 bases; nucleotides outside the gene matches: 6. Germline V gene lookup returns CDR1 SGHVS and CDR2 FQNEAQ. The chain's CDR3 is CASSSTLAGAYEQYF. CDR3 in DNA: TGTGCCAGCAGCTCCACCTTAGCGGGGGCCTACGAGCAGTACTTC. Full variable domain (rest looked up from reference TRBV7-8 and TRBJ2-7): GAGVSQSPRYKVAKRGQDVALRCDPISGHVSLFWYQQALGQGPEFLTYFQNEAQLDKSGLPSDRFFAERPEGSVSTLKIQRTQQEDSAVYLCASSSTLAGAYEQYFGPGTRLTVT.

J is TRBJ2-1 and V is TRBV28; 8 positions match TRBD1. The length of the CDR3 is 12 residues. The trim removed 6 bases at V and 13 bases at J, leaving 8 bases unmatched. Per germline, CDR1 MDHEN and CDR2 SYDVKM. The CDR3 nucleotides are TGTGCCAGCAGCCGGACAGGGTCGAAACAGTTCTTC. Its translation is CASSRTGSKQFF. Complete variable domain (other parts from reference TRBV28 and TRBJ2-1): DVKVTQSSRYLVKRTGEKVFLECVQDMDHENMFWYRQDPGLGLRLIYFSYDVKMKEKGDIPEGYSVSREKKERFSLILESASTNQTSMYLCASSRTGSKQFFGPGTRLTVL.

This clone was counted once. The chain links TRBV7-9 to TRBJ1-5; D unclear. CDR1 is SEHNR and CDR2 is FQNEAQ in the germline V gene (reference sequence). This CDR3 is built from 16 residues. The ends were cut back, 5 bases at V and 6 bases at J, with 20 bases in the middle. CDR3 nucleotides: TGTGCCAGCAGCCCCTCTGGAGCCCAAGCAAGTCAGCCCCAGCATTTT. Translated: CASSPSGAQASQPQHF.